This entry concerns a single TCR beta chain. The antigen remains unidentified. The record originates from a study of Ad26.COV2.S vaccination and SARS-CoV-2 variants. Study-wide points: People given the vaccine had a wider spike-specific TCR breadth than placebo recipients did.

Germline V gives CDR1 PRHDT, CDR2 FYEKMQ (reference sequence). There are 16 residues in the CDR3. V gave up 3 bases and J gave up 5 bases; unmatched junction bases: 5. Treatment: 19 received Ad26.COV2.S at low or high dose, single or two shots; 5 received placebo; per-sample allocation not given. Day 63 after the first injection of vaccine or placebo was the sampling time. Vaccine was an Ad26 vector expressing Wuhan-strain SARS-CoV-2 spike. Only in-frame clones appear in the TCRdb table, and some are missing; sequencing was by immunoSEQ multiplex PCR. The sample shows a few hundred thousand clones, 90% of them seen only once.

This rearrangement joins TRBV13 to TRBJ2-3, with 13 positions matching TRBD2. The receptor was derived from a person between 18 and 60 years old who received the Ad26.COV2.S COVID-19 vaccine or a placebo. Sequencing was performed on peripheral blood, taken in a trial of Ad26.COV2.S vaccine versus placebo. The CDR3, as DNA: TGTGCCAGCAGCTTCGGGACTAGCGGGAAGGGAGATACGCAGTATTTT. Translation gives CASSFGTSGKGDTQYF. Together with reference TRBV13 and TRBJ2-3, the CDR3 gives the full variable domain: AAGVIQSPRHLIKEKRETATLKCYPIPRHDTVYWYQQGPGQDPQFLISFYEKMQSDKGSIPDRFSAQQFSDYHSELNMSSLELGDSALYFCASSFGTSGKGDTQYFGPGTRLTVL.